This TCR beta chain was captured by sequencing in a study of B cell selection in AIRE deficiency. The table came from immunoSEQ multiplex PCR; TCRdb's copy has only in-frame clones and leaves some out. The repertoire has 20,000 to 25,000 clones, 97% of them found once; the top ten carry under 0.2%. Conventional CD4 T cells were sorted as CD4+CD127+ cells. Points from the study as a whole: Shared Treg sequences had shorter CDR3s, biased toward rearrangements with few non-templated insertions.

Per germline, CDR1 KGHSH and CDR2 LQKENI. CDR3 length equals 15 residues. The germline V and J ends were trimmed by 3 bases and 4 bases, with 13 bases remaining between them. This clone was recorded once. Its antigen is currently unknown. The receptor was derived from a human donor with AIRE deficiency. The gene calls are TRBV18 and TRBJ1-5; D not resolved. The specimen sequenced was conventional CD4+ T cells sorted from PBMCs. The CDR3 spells CASSPGMGLNQPQHF. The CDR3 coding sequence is TGTGCCAGCTCACCTGGTATGGGGTTAAATCAGCCCCAGCATTTT.